This T cell receptor (beta chain) came from a study of cytomegalovirus exposure and HLA in healthy donors. Overall study findings and caveats: Some V segments could not be told apart, so they were left out, TRBV6-2 and TRBV6-3 among them.

Vbeta (60) and Jbeta (13) primers were used in the PCR. Only in-frame clones appear in the TCRdb table, and some are missing; sequencing was by immunoSEQ multiplex PCR. The sample contains about 160,000 clones, 75% to 90% of which appear only once. Remarks on this clone: Its antigen is currently unknown.

Germline V gene lookup returns CDR1 MNHEY and CDR2 SVGAGI. The CDR3 loop spans 15 amino acids. Losses at the gene ends were 0 bases for V and 4 bases for J; bases not matched to a gene: 4. This sequence originates from a woman aged 18-29 years in good health and CMV-seronegative. The sample taken for sequencing was PBMCs. The chain links TRBV6-5 to TRBJ1-2, with 8 bases identical to TRBD1. CDR3 in amino acids: CASSYSGQATYGYTF. CDR3 nucleotides: TGTGCCAGCAGTTACTCGGGACAGGCGACCTATGGCTACACCTTC.